This TCR beta chain was profiled in a study of shared clonotypes between healthy human individuals. Study-wide points: Larger richness was generally estimated for naive than memory subsets. The authors expected sequencing depth to affect clonotype sharing among donors.

Profiled with immunoSEQ multiplex PCR; TCRdb holds only in-frame clones, not every one. The data hold around 750,000 clones, with around 67% observed a single time. About this clone: As yet, its antigen is unknown.

The split of CD4+ cells yielded CD45RA+ naive and CD45RA-negative memory subsets. In germline, CDR1 is SGHNT, CDR2 YENEEA. V gave up 4 bases and J gave up 4 bases; unmatched junction bases: 6. The CDR3 has 17 amino acids. The TCR sequence derives from a woman in her twenties or thirties in good health. The specimen sequenced was memory CD4+ T cells sorted from blood. As for subset: CD45RA-negative fraction. The V and J genes are TRBV11-3 and TRBJ2-1; 14 bases line up with TRBD2. The CDR3 nucleotides are TGTGCCAGCAGCTCCCGGGGGACTAGCGGGGGTTACAATGAGCAGTTCTTC. Its translation is CASSSRGTSGGYNEQFF.